Shown below are 18 T cell receptor beta chains from a single sample sequenced in a study of cytomegalovirus exposure and HLA in healthy donors. Use of 60 Vbeta and 13 Jbeta primers characterized the PCR. Sequenced by immunoSEQ multiplex PCR; TCRdb stores in-frame clones only, minus some. The sample holds some 120,000 clones, 74% seen once. The specimen was PBMCs. All receptors come from a woman aged 45-59 years in good health and CMV-seropositive.

V usage is TRBV4-1 and J usage is TRBJ2-5; D is unclear. The ends were cut back, 0 bases at V and 3 bases at J, with 14 bases in the middle. The CDR3 loop spans 16 amino acids. In germline, CDR1 is MGHRA, CDR2 YSYEKL. The CDR3 bases are TGCGCCAGCAGCCAAGATGTGGTTTGGCAGGAAGAGACCCAGTACTTC. Protein: CASSQDVVWQEETQYF.

J is TRBJ1-4 and V is TRBV2; D may be TRBD1 (6 bases). The CDR3 spans 12 residues. From germline, CDR1 is SNHLY and CDR2 FYNNEI. Deletions cut 6 bases from V and 5 bases from J, with 7 bases between. For the CDR3, the DNA is TGTGCCAGCAGGGACAGAAATGAAAAACTGTTTTTT. Protein product: CASRDRNEKLFF.

The chain has TRBV11-2 and TRBJ2-2, with TRBD2 identical over 8 bases. The CDR3 consists of 15 residues. Germline trimming cut 3 bases from V and 1 base from J; bases unmatched to any gene: 1. Germline V lookup: CDR1 SGHAT, CDR2 FQNNGV. CDR3 sequence reads: CASSFLAGNTGELFF. The CDR3 bases are TGTGCCAGCAGCTTCCTAGCGGGGAACACCGGGGAGCTGTTTTTT.

V gene TRBV19 combines with J gene TRBJ1-4, with 7 bases lining up with TRBD1. The germline V gene has CDR1 LNHDA and CDR2 SQIVND (reference sequence). The CDR3 covers 15 residues. Losses at the gene ends were 7 bases for V and 7 bases for J; bases not matched to a gene: 12. The CDR3 is CASTQGVGGREKLFF. Here the CDR3 DNA reads TGTGCCAGTACCCAGGGGGTCGGGGGTCGTGAAAAACTGTTTTTT.

This sequence joins TRBV30 and TRBJ1-3; 9 bases agree with TRBD1. J gave up 5 bases and V 4 bases, and 6 bases lay outside the gene matches. There are 14 residues in the CDR3. CDR1 is GTSNPN, CDR2 SVGIG, per germline (reference sequence). CDR3 sequence (DNA): TGTGCCTGGATCGGGACAGGGCACCGAAACACCATATATTTT. Translating it yields CAWIGTGHRNTIYF. The complete variable domain, with remaining parts taken from reference TRBV30 and TRBJ1-3, reads SQTIHQWPATLVQPVGSPLSLECTVEGTSNPNLYWYRQAAGRGLQLLFYSVGIGQISSEVPQNLSASRPQDRQFILSSKKLLLSDSGFYLCAWIGTGHRNTIYFGEGSWLTVV.

The chain combines TRBV2 with TRBJ2-7; 8 bases are shared with TRBD1. Looked up from germline, CDR1 is SNHLY and CDR2 is FYNNEI. V shed 5 bases and J 5 bases; nucleotides not matched to a gene: 8. The length of the CDR3 is 14 residues. This chain's CDR3 is CASSRQGRWDEQYF. Written as DNA, the CDR3 is TGTGCCAGCAGTCGACAGGGGAGATGGGACGAGCAGTACTTC.

This rearrangement joins TRBV5-4 to TRBJ2-1; 8 positions agree with TRBD2. The V and J ends lost 1 base and 9 bases, in that order; junction bases with no gene match: 3. This CDR3 is 13 amino acids long. Germline CDR1 reads SGHNT; CDR2 reads YYREEE (reference sequence). The CDR3 reads CASSLSGGGEQFF. The DNA of the CDR3 is TGTGCCAGCAGCTTGTCGGGGGGGGGTGAGCAGTTCTTC.

V and J are TRBV5-1 and TRBJ1-3; D is possibly TRBD1 (5 bases). The germline CDR1 and CDR2 sequences are SGHRS and YFSETQ. CDR3 size: 16 residues. V was cut by 3 bases and J by 2 bases, with 15 bases left in between. The CDR3 coding sequence is TGCGCCAGCAGCTCGACTCAGGGATTCACTGGAAACACCATATATTTT. Its protein is CASSSTQGFTGNTIYF.

The V call is TRBV7-9, the J call TRBJ2-1; D unclear. The CDR3 is 13 residues long. The germline V and J ends were trimmed by 1 base and 7 bases, with 8 bases remaining between them. CDR1 SEHNR and CDR2 FQNEAQ come from the germline V gene (reference sequence). CDR3 in DNA: TGTGCCAGCAGCTTAGGTGGTCGGAATGAGCAGTTCTTC. It specifies CASSLGGRNEQFF. Looking up the rest from reference TRBV7-9 and TRBJ2-1 gives the full variable domain: DTGVSQNPRHKITKRGQNVTFRCDPISEHNRLYWYRQTLGQGPEFLTYFQNEAQLEKSRLLSDRFSAERPKGSFSTLEIQRTEQGDSAMYLCASSLGGRNEQFFGPGTRLTVL.

V gene TRBV2 combines with J gene TRBJ2-7; D not resolved. CDR3 length equals 13 residues. Germline V gene lookup returns CDR1 SNHLY and CDR2 FYNNEI. V was trimmed by 5 bases and J by 3 bases, leaving 11 bases between them. CDR3 bases: TGTGCCAGCAGTCAAGACATCCTCTACGAGCAGTACTTC. Translation: CASSQDILYEQYF.

The J gene is TRBJ2-5, the V gene TRBV5-1, with a weak D call TRBD1 (5 bases). There are 14 residues in the CDR3. Germline CDR1 SGHRS, CDR2 YFSETQ. Trimming pared 7 bases from V and 5 bases from J, leaving 18 bases between. The CDR3 spells CASYFDSGWETQYF. CDR3 nucleotides: TGCGCCAGCTATTTCGACAGTGGGTGGGAGACCCAGTACTTC.

The chain recombines TRBV25-1 with TRBJ2-7, with TRBD1 matching over 8 bases. The CDR3 is 13 amino acids. Germline V gene data show CDR1 as MGHDK and CDR2 as SYGVNS. Trimming at V came to 6 bases and at J to 3 bases, leaving 4 bases not matched to a gene. CDR3 nucleotides: TGTGCCAGCAGCCGGACAGGGCACTACGAGCAGTACTTC. Its translation: CASSRTGHYEQYF.

This clone was seen once. This chain joins TRBV5-1 and TRBJ2-2, with D tentatively TRBD1 (6 bases). CDR1 and CDR2 (germline): SGHRS, YFSETQ. This CDR3 spans 15 amino acids. V was trimmed by 4 bases and J by 3 bases, leaving 13 bases between them. The CDR3 here is CASSIDGQYTGELFF. DNA of the CDR3: TGCGCCAGCAGCATCGACGGACAGTACACCGGGGAGCTGTTTTTT.

This chain joins TRBV5-1 and TRBJ2-5; D perhaps matches TRBD2 (5 bases). Per the germline V gene, CDR1 is SGHRS and CDR2 is YFSETQ. V lost 4 bases and J 1 base, leaving 14 bases between the germline ends. This CDR3 is 15 amino acids long. The DNA for the CDR3 is TGCGCCAGCAGCAGCTCCGGGATTCTCCAAGAGACCCAGTACTTC. Protein product: CASSSSGILQETQYF.

The gene calls are TRBV12-5 and TRBJ1-1, with no clear D. Trimming removed 2 bases at V and 11 bases at J, with 15 bases between. Germline CDR1 is LGHNT and CDR2 is FRNRAP. The CDR3 has 13 amino acids. The CDR3 loop is CASGLPPRVGAFF. As DNA, the CDR3 is TGTGCTAGTGGTTTGCCCCCGAGGGTCGGGGCTTTCTTT. Based on the CDR3 plus reference TRBV12-5 and TRBJ1-1, the full variable domain is DARVTQTPRHKVTEMGQEVTMRCQPILGHNTVFWYRQTMMQGLELLAYFRNRAPLDDSGMPKDRFSAEMPDATLATLKIQPSEPRDSAVYFCASGLPPRVGAFFGQGTRLTVV.

This clone was counted between two and nine times. The J gene is TRBJ2-5, the V gene TRBV7-2; the D is unclear. V was pared by 0 bases and J by 4 bases, with 9 bases between. Per the germline V gene, CDR1 is SGHTA and CDR2 is FQGNSA. The CDR3 totals 14 residues. CDR3: CASSLASPGETQYF. The CDR3 nucleotides read TGTGCCAGCAGCTTAGCGAGCCCGGGAGAGACCCAGTACTTC. The full variable domain, completed using reference TRBV7-2 and TRBJ2-5, is GAGVSQSPSNKVTEKGKDVELRCDPISGHTALYWYRQSLGQGLEFLIYFQGNSAPDKSGLPSDRFSAERTGGSVSTLTIQRTQQEDSAVYLCASSLASPGETQYFGPGTRLLVL.

This clone was counted once. This rearrangement joins TRBV5-1 to TRBJ2-1; 10 bases are a match to TRBD2. V dropped 4 bases and J dropped 4; count of bases not matched to a gene: 5. Germline CDR1 reads SGHRS; CDR2 reads YFSETQ. This CDR3 is 15 amino acids long. The CDR3 DNA reads as TGCGCCAGCAGCCCGGTAGCGGGGGGTTACAATGAGCAGTTCTTC. Translation gives CASSPVAGGYNEQFF.

The table lists this clone with a few counts. The chain couples TRBV29-1 to TRBJ1-5; D possibly corresponds to TRBD1 (6 bases). Germline CDR1 is SQVTM and CDR2 is ANQGSEA. Trimming stripped 7 bases from V and 6 bases from J, with 19 bases between. The CDR3 is 14 amino acids. CDR3 bases: TGCAGCGCCCCAGCACAGGGTAATGGTCAGCCCCAGCATTTT. It encodes CSAPAQGNGQPQHF.